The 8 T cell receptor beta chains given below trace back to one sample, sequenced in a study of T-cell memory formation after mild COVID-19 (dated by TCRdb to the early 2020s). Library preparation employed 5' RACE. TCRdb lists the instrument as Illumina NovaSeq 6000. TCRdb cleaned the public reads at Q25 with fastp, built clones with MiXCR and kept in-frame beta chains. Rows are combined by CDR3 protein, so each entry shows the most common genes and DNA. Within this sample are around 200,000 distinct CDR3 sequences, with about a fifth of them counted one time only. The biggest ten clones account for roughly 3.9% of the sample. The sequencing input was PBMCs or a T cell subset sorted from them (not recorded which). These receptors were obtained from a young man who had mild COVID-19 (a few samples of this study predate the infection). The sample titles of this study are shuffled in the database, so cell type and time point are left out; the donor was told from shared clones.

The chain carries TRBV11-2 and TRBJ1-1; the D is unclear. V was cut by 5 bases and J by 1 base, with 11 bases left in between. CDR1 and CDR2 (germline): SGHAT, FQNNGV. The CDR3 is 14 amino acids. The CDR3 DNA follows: TGTGCCAGCAGCCGTATCCTCCCGAACACTGAAGCTTTCTTT. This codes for CASSRILPNTEAFF.

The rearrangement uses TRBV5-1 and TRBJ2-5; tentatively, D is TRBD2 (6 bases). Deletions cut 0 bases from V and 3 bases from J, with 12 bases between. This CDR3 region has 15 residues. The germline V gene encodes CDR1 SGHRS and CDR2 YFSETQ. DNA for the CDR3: TGCGCCAGCAGCTTGGCGGCAGGAGGGGAAGAGACCCAGTACTTC. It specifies CASSLAAGGEETQYF.

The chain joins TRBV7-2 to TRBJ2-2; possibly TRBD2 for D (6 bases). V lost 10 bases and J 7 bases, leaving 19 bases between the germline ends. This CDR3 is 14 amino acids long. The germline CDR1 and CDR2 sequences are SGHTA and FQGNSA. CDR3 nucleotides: TGTGCCATCGGCGGGAACGCCGGGGGCGGGGAGCTGTTTTTT. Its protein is CAIGGNAGGGELFF.

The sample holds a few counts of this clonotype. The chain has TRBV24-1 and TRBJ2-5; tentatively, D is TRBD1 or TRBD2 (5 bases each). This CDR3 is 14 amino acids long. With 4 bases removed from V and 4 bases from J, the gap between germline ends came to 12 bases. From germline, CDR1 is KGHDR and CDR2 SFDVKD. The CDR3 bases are TGTGCCACCAGTGACCCGGGACGGAGAGAGACCCAGTACTTC. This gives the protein CATSDPGRRETQYF.

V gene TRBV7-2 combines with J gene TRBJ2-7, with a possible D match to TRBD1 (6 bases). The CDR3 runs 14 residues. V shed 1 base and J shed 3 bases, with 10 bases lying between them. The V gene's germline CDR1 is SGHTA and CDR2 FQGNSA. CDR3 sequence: CASSLEIGGYEQYF. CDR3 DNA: TGTGCCAGCAGCTTAGAGATAGGGGGCTACGAGCAGTACTTC.

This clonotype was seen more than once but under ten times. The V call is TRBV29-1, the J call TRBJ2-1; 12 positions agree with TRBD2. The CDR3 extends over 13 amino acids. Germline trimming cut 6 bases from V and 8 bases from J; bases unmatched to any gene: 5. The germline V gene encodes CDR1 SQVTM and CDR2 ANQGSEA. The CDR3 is CSVRTSGVDEQFF. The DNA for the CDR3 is TGCAGCGTGCGGACTAGCGGGGTAGATGAGCAGTTCTTC.

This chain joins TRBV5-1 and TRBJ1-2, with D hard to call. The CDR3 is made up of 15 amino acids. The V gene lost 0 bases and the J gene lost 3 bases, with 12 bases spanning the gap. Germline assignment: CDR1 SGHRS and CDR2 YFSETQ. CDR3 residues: CASSLERFTHYGYTF. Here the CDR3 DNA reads TGCGCCAGCAGCTTGGAGCGTTTCACTCACTATGGCTACACCTTC.

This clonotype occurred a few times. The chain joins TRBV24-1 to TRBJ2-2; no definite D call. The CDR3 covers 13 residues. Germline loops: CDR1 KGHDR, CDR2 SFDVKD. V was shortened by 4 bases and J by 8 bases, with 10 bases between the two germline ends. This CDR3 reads CATSEDGEGELFF. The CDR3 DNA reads TGTGCCACCAGTGAAGACGGAGAAGGGGAGCTGTTTTTT.